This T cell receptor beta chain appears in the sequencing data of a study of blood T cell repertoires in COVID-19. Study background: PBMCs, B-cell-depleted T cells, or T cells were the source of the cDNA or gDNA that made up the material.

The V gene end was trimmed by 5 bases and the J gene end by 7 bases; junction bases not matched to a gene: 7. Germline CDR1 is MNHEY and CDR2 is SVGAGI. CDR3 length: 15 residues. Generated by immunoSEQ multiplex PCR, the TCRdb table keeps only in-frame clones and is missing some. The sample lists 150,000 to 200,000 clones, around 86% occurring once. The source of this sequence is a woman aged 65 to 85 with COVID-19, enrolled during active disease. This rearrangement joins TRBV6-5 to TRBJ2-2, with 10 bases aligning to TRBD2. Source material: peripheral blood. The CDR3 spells CASSPLAGVSGELFF. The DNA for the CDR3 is TGTGCCAGCAGTCCCCTAGCGGGAGTTAGCGGGGAGCTGTTTTTT.